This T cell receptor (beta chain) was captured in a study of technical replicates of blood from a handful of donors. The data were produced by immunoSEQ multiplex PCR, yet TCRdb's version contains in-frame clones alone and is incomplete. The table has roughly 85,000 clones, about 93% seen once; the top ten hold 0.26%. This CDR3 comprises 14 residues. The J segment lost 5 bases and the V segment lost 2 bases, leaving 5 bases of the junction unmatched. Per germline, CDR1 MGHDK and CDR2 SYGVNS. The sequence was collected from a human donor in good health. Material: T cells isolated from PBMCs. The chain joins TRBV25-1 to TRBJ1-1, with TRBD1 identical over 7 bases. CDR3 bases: TGTGCCAGCAGTGAAATGACAGGGTCGACTGAAGCTTTCTTT. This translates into CASSEMTGSTEAFF.